These 12 T cell receptor beta chains were all obtained from the same sample, sequenced in a study of T cell responses to AZD1222 COVID-19 vaccine. Sequencing was performed with immunoSEQ multiplex PCR; in TCRdb, only in-frame clones are kept and a portion is missing. The table includes about 120,000 clones, over 75% detected once. The sample in question was peripheral blood, obtained on day 0 of AZD1222 vaccination. These receptors all come from an adult in good health.

In the case of this clone: The sample has other DNA sequences that encode this CDR3 too. The rearrangement links TRBV5-4 to TRBJ2-1, with 7 bases identical to TRBD2. J lost 0 bases, V lost 0 bases, and 3 bases had no gene match. Per germline, CDR1 SGHNT and CDR2 YYREEE (reference sequence). The CDR3 runs to 16 residues. The CDR3 sequence: CASSLAGGSSYNEQFF. CDR3 DNA sequence: TGTGCCAGCAGCTTGGCGGGGGGAAGCTCCTACAATGAGCAGTTCTTC.

The chain carries TRBV4-2 and TRBJ1-6; tentatively, D is TRBD1 (5 bases). Trimming stripped 0 bases from V and 7 bases from J, with 10 bases between. This CDR3 has 15 residues. Germline assignment: CDR1 LGHNA and CDR2 YNFKEQ. The CDR3 DNA reads TGTGCCAGCAGCCAAGATGGGGGTTGGAATTCACCCCTCCACTTT. It specifies CASSQDGGWNSPLHF.

The J gene is TRBJ2-2, the V gene TRBV12-5; 7 bases are a match to TRBD2. Germline V gene sequence: CDR1 LGHNT, CDR2 FRNRAP. The CDR3 extends over 17 amino acids. V lost 2 bases, J lost 2 bases, and 8 bases stayed unmatched. CDR3 protein: CASGLTPGRGNTGELFF. The CDR3 DNA follows: TGTGCTAGTGGTTTGACCCCGGGGAGGGGAAACACCGGGGAGCTGTTTTTT. Based on the CDR3 plus reference TRBV12-5 and TRBJ2-2, the full variable domain is DARVTQTPRHKVTEMGQEVTMRCQPILGHNTVFWYRQTMMQGLELLAYFRNRAPLDDSGMPKDRFSAEMPDATLATLKIQPSEPRDSAVYFCASGLTPGRGNTGELFFGEGSRLTVL.

The chain uses TRBV12-3 or TRBV12-4 and TRBJ1-2, with D possibly TRBD1 on 6 matching bases. This CDR3 is 13 amino acids long. Trimming removed 7 bases at V and 3 bases at J, with 12 bases between. In DNA form, the CDR3 reads TGTGCCAGCACCCCTTACAGGGACTATGGCTACACCTTC. Translated, it gives CASTPYRDYGYTF.

The J gene is TRBJ2-3, the V gene TRBV6-4; 11 bases map to TRBD1. The CDR3 extends over 15 amino acids. V was pared by 1 base and J by 4 bases, with 1 base of the junction left unmatched. The germline CDR1 and CDR2 sequences are MRHNA and SNTAGT. The CDR3 is CASSDWGQGADTQYF. Here the CDR3 DNA reads TGTGCCAGCAGTGACTGGGGACAGGGGGCAGATACGCAGTATTTT.

The chain employs TRBV7-9 and TRBJ2-7; 9 bases line up with TRBD2. There are 15 residues in the CDR3. The V gene end was trimmed by 2 bases and the J gene end by 0 bases; junction bases not matched to a gene: 2. CDR1 SEHNR and CDR2 FQNEAQ come from the germline V gene (reference sequence). The CDR3 DNA follows: TGTGCCAGCAGCTTATTGACTAGCGGCTCCTACGAGCAGTACTTC. Translated: CASSLLTSGSYEQYF. Based on the CDR3 plus reference TRBV7-9 and TRBJ2-7, the full variable domain is DTGVSQNPRHKITKRGQNVTFRCDPISEHNRLYWYRQTLGQGPEFLTYFQNEAQLEKSRLLSDRFSAERPKGSFSTLEIQRTEQGDSAMYLCASSLLTSGSYEQYFGPGTRLTVT.

V is TRBV29-1 and J is TRBJ1-4; D is possibly TRBD1 (5 bases). Looked up from germline, CDR1 is SQVTM and CDR2 is ANQGSEA. The CDR3 covers 13 residues. V was shortened by 8 bases and J by 5 bases, with 15 bases between the two germline ends. The CDR3 sequence: CSSGEGVNEKLFF. The DNA of the CDR3 is TGCAGCTCCGGGGAAGGGGTCAATGAAAAACTGTTTTTT.

The V call is TRBV7-9, the J call TRBJ1-2; TRBD1 matches at 10 bases. Per germline, CDR1 SEHNR and CDR2 FQNEAQ (reference sequence). Unmatched junction bases numbered 11, after V lost 5 bases and J lost 8 bases. CDR3 length: 15 amino acids. The CDR3, as DNA: TGTGCCAGCAGCAATCCATCCGGGACAGGGGTAGGCTACACCTTC. Residues: CASSNPSGTGVGYTF.

The chain uses TRBV20-1 and TRBJ2-7, with D maybe TRBD1 (5 bases). The CDR3 covers 11 residues. V was shortened by 4 bases and J by 12 bases, with 16 bases between the two germline ends. Germline CDR1 DFQATT, CDR2 SNEGSKA (reference sequence). The CDR3 loop is CSAKIDSILYF. The CDR3 region has the DNA TGCAGTGCTAAAATAGACAGCATTTTGTACTTC.

The chain recombines TRBV5-4 with TRBJ2-3; 12 nucleotides match TRBD2. Trimming at V came to 4 bases and at J to 1 base, leaving 4 bases not matched to a gene. CDR3 length: 16 residues. Per the germline V gene, CDR1 is SGHNT and CDR2 is YYREEE (reference sequence). CDR3 amino acids: CASSRTSGDGTDTQYF. The CDR3 DNA sequence: TGTGCCAGCAGCCGGACTAGCGGGGATGGCACAGATACGCAGTATTTT.

In its sample, this clone was seen once. This rearrangement joins TRBV27 to TRBJ2-3; 13 nucleotides line up with TRBD2. V lost 5 bases to trimming and J lost 0 bases; unmatched junction nucleotides: 14. CDR3 length equals 20 residues. The germline CDR1 and CDR2 sequences are MNHEY and SMNVEV (reference sequence). DNA of the CDR3: TGTGCCAGCAGTGTGAAGTCGAGGACTAGCGGGAGAAGCAGCACAGATACGCAGTATTTT. Translation gives CASSVKSRTSGRSSTDTQYF.

The rearrangement uses TRBV30 and TRBJ2-3, with 10 bases identical to TRBD2. The germline CDR1 and CDR2 sequences are GTSNPN and SVGIG (reference sequence). This CDR3 region has 17 residues. V was pared by 0 bases and J by 4 bases, with 10 bases of the junction left unmatched. CDR3 coding DNA: TGTGCCTGGAGTGTACTAAGGACTAGCGGACCTCCAGATACGCAGTATTTT. Translated, it gives CAWSVLRTSGPPDTQYF.